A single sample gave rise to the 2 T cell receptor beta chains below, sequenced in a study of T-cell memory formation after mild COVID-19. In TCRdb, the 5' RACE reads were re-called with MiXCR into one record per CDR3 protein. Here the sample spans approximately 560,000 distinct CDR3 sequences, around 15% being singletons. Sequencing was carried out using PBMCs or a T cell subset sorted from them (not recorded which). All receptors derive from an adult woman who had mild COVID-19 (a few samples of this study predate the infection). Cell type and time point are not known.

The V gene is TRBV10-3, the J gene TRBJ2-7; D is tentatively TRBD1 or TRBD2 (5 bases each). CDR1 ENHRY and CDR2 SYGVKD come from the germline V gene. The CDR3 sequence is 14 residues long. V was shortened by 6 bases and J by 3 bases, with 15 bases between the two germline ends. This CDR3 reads CAIRRDGAFYEQYF. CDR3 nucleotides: TGTGCCATCAGACGGGACGGGGCGTTCTACGAGCAGTACTTC.

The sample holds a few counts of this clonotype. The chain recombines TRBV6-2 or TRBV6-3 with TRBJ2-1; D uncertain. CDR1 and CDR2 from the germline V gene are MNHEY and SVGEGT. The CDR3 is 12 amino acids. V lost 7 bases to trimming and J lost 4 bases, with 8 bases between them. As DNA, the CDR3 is TGTGCCAGCATGAACCTGTACAATGAGCAGTTCTTC. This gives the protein CASMNLYNEQFF.